This T cell receptor (beta chain) was found in a study of OX40 agonist ivuxolimab in advanced cancers. Blood sampling was done at baseline, cycle 4 day 1, and cycle 7 day 1. The CDR3 spans 15 residues. Trimming took off 2 bases at V and 0 bases at J, with 11 bases between the two ends. Germline V gene data show CDR1 as SGDLS and CDR2 as YYNGEE. Method: immunoSEQ multiplex PCR; TCRdb's copy keeps in-frame clones and lacks some. The repertoire holds fewer than 80,000 clones, with around 84% as singletons. This sample comprised CD4+ or CD8+ T cells sorted from blood, obtained in a trial of the OX40 agonist ivuxolimab. The clonotype comes from an adult with an advanced solid tumor such as melanoma, head and neck, liver or kidney cancer. This sequence joins TRBV9 and TRBJ1-2; D is possibly TRBD1 (6 bases). CDR3 bases: TGTGCCAGCAGCGTCGGGGGGGCGTCTAACTATGGCTACACCTTC. Amino acids: CASSVGGASNYGYTF.